The 31 T cell receptor beta chains in this list originate from one sample, sequenced in a study of CD8+ T cells in alopecia areata. The treatment was: oral pan-JAK inhibitor, 5-10 mg twice daily. Extracted from the samples, RNA was reverse transcribed into cDNA to serve as the sequencing template. Sequencing was performed with immunoSEQ multiplex PCR; in TCRdb, only in-frame clones are kept and a portion is missing. Here the sample spans roughly 120,000 clones, about 54% being singletons. Sequenced material: CD8+ T cells sorted from blood, taken at week 4, from a patient treated with tofacitinib. All receptors come from a human donor with alopecia areata.

V usage is TRBV9 and J usage is TRBJ1-2; D might be TRBD1 (5 bases). Germline assignment: CDR1 SGDLS and CDR2 YYNGEE. The V and J ends lost 0 bases and 1 base respectively, with 13 bases between them. CDR3 length equals 16 residues. Here the CDR3 reads CASSVAGTANNYGYTF. In nucleotides, the CDR3 is TGTGCCAGCAGCGTAGCTGGGACGGCGAATAACTATGGCTACACCTTC.

The genes are TRBV29-1 and TRBJ2-7; D call uncertain. The germline V gene encodes CDR1 SQVTM and CDR2 ANQGSEA. CDR3 length: 14 residues. Between the trimmed V and J ends, which lost 7 bases and 0 bases, there was a span of 16 bases. CDR3 sequence (DNA): TGCAGCGCGACCCTTTGGGCCCGCTCCTACGAGCAGTACTTC. Its translation: CSATLWARSYEQYF.

The chain couples TRBV29-1 to TRBJ2-7, with 8 bases aligning to TRBD1. CDR1 is SQVTM and CDR2 is ANQGSEA in the germline V gene. CDR3 size: 16 residues. The V and J ends lost 1 base and 5 bases, in that order; junction bases with no gene match: 13. The CDR3 reads CSVEGEDDRGSDEQYF. The CDR3 bases are TGCAGCGTTGAAGGGGAGGACGACAGGGGAAGCGACGAGCAGTACTTC.

This clone has only a few counts. J is TRBJ1-5 and V is TRBV4-3; 11 bases are shared with TRBD1. Germline V gene sequence: CDR1 LGHNA, CDR2 YSLEER. V shed 3 bases, J shed 6 bases, and the junction held 1 base outside the gene matches. The CDR3 loop spans 14 amino acids. This CDR3 reads CASSQDRGPQPQHF. The CDR3, as DNA: TGCGCCAGCAGCCAGGACAGGGGGCCTCAGCCCCAGCATTTT.

This clone was observed a few times. At one of its ends the junction is not consistent with the germline gene, which may arise from a read error. This rearrangement joins TRBV29-1 to TRBJ1-4; unclear D gene. Germline lookup yields CDR1 SQVTM and CDR2 ANQGSEA. The CDR3 totals 8 residues. The CDR3 region is CSVVGGIF. In DNA, the CDR3 is TGCAGCGTTGTAGGAGGGATTTTT.

This rearrangement joins TRBV5-1 to TRBJ2-3, with TRBD2 identical over 7 bases. Germline CDR1 and CDR2: SGHRS and YFSETQ. This CDR3 has 15 amino acids. Germline trimming cut 2 bases from V and 4 bases from J; bases unmatched to any gene: 7. CDR3: CASSFEGGAADTQYF. DNA of the CDR3: TGCGCCAGCAGCTTCGAGGGAGGGGCGGCAGATACGCAGTATTTT.

V usage is TRBV27 and J usage is TRBJ2-2; D unresolved. Germline V gene data show CDR1 as MNHEY and CDR2 as SMNVEV (reference sequence). Trimming pared 5 bases from V and 6 bases from J, leaving 10 bases between. There are 13 residues in the CDR3. The CDR3 bases are TGTGCCAGCAGTCCTTTTGGGGCCGGGGAGCTGTTTTTT. Protein product: CASSPFGAGELFF.

The V and J genes are TRBV7-6 and TRBJ2-3, with 7 nucleotides matching TRBD2. The V gene end was trimmed by 5 bases and the J gene end by 2 bases; junction bases not matched to a gene: 10. Looked up from germline, CDR1 is SGHVS and CDR2 is FNYEAQ. This CDR3 is built from 16 residues. CDR3 sequence reads: CASSEHRDYTTDTQYF. CDR3 in DNA: TGTGCCAGCAGCGAACACCGGGACTACACCACAGATACGCAGTATTTT.

The chain has TRBV30 and TRBJ1-1, with a weak D call TRBD1 (5 bases). Trimming removed 4 bases at V and 1 base at J, with 7 bases between. The germline gives CDR1 GTSNPN, CDR2 SVGIG (reference sequence). This CDR3 has 12 amino acids. The CDR3 sequence is CAWTDRNTEAFF. In DNA, the CDR3 is TGTGCCTGGACTGACAGGAACACTGAAGCTTTCTTT.

The chain links TRBV5-6 to TRBJ1-5, with unresolved D. CDR3 length: 14 residues. Looked up from germline, CDR1 is SGHDT and CDR2 is YYEEEE. Trimming pared 4 bases from V and 6 bases from J, leaving 14 bases between. The CDR3 region is CASSQGSTLQPQHF. The DNA for the CDR3 is TGTGCCAGCAGCCAAGGGAGTACCCTTCAGCCCCAGCATTTT.

The chain recombines TRBV10-3 with TRBJ2-4; unclear D gene. Trimming took 5 bases from V and 7 from J, leaving 9 bases between them. The V gene's germline CDR1 is ENHRY and CDR2 SYGVKD. CDR3 length equals 12 residues. The CDR3 DNA reads as TGTGCCATCAGTACCGATCGGAACATTCAGTACTTC. It encodes CAISTDRNIQYF.

This clone has more than one count but fewer than ten. V gene TRBV23-1 combines with J gene TRBJ1-6; 10 bases agree with TRBD1. TRBV23-1 is recorded as an ORF, its role being uncertain. This CDR3 spans 13 amino acids. Trimming at V came to 11 bases and at J to 10 bases, leaving 8 bases not matched to a gene. The CDR3, as DNA: TGCGCCTGCCCCGGACAGGGGGAATCACCCCTCCACTTT. It codes for CACPGQGESPLHF.

The chain employs TRBV6-5 and TRBJ1-1, with a possible D match to TRBD1 (6 bases). V lost 6 bases and J lost 5, with 16 bases in between. Germline CDR1 is MNHEY and CDR2 is SVGAGI. CDR3 length equals 14 residues. CDR3 sequence: CASSIIQGATEAFF. The CDR3 nucleotides read TGTGCCAGCAGCATCATACAGGGTGCGACTGAAGCTTTCTTT.

The V and J genes are TRBV9 and TRBJ1-1; a weak D match, TRBD1 (5 bases). Deletions cut 3 bases from V and 6 bases from J, with 12 bases between. This CDR3 is built from 13 residues. Germline V gene sequence: CDR1 SGDLS, CDR2 YYNGEE. In DNA, the CDR3 is TGTGCCAGCAGCGAGGCCGGGGCTTCTGAAGCTTTCTTT. Protein product: CASSEAGASEAFF.

This chain links TRBV13 with TRBJ2-7, with 10 positions matching TRBD1. Germline CDR1 and CDR2: PRHDT and FYEKMQ (reference sequence). Trimming cost V 3 bases and J 2 bases; bases outside gene matches: 7. CDR3 length: 16 residues. This CDR3 is CASSFRTGTGAYEQYF. The CDR3, as DNA: TGTGCCAGCAGCTTTCGAACCGGGACAGGGGCCTACGAGCAGTACTTC.

The chain couples TRBV15 to TRBJ1-1, with a weak D call TRBD1 (5 bases). The germline CDR1 and CDR2 sequences are LNHNV and YYDKDF (reference sequence). The CDR3 runs 15 residues. Trimming took off 0 bases at V and 0 bases at J, with 8 bases between the two ends. CDR3 nucleotides: TGTGCCACCAGCAGAGAGCAGGGTATGAACACTGAAGCTTTCTTT. It encodes CATSREQGMNTEAFF.

V and J are TRBV7-8 and TRBJ1-5; possible D gene TRBD1, 5 bases. V shed 0 bases and J shed 6 bases, with 12 bases lying between them. CDR3 length: 15 amino acids. CDR1 and CDR2 from the germline V gene are SGHVS and FQNEAQ. CDR3 amino acids: CASSLAGTAGQPQHF. The CDR3 region has the DNA TGTGCCAGCAGCTTAGCGGGGACCGCGGGTCAGCCCCAGCATTTT.

This rearrangement joins TRBV30 to TRBJ2-3; D unclear. The V end lost 1 base, the J end lost 2 bases, and 13 bases lay between the germline ends. From germline, CDR1 is GTSNPN and CDR2 SVGIG (reference sequence). There are 15 residues in the CDR3. The CDR3 loop reads CAWSEPVPYTDTQYF. CDR3 bases: TGTGCCTGGAGTGAACCGGTTCCTTACACAGATACGCAGTATTTT.

This clone showed up just a few times. This chain connects TRBV29-1 to TRBJ1-2; no reliable D call. CDR3 length: 8 amino acids. V shed 7 bases and J shed 7 bases, with 4 bases lying between them. From germline, CDR1 is SQVTM and CDR2 ANQGSEA. The CDR3 nucleotides read TGCAGCGAGGGTGGCTACACCTTC. It yields the protein CSEGGYTF. Full variable domain (remainder filled in from reference TRBV29-1 and TRBJ1-2): SAVISQKPSRDICQRGTSLTIQCQVDSQVTMMFWYRQQPGQSLTLIATANQGSEATYESGFVIDKFPISRPNLTFSTLTVSNMSPEDSSIYLCSEGGYTFGSGTRLTVV.

V and J are TRBV6-5 and TRBJ2-3; D is possibly TRBD2 (6 bases). Germline V gene lookup returns CDR1 MNHEY and CDR2 SVGAGI. This CDR3 has 15 amino acids. V dropped 4 bases and J dropped 2 bases, with 13 bases sitting between them. The DNA for the CDR3 is TGTGCCAGCAGTTCGGGCACGGGGGACACAGATACGCAGTATTTT. Its translation: CASSSGTGDTDTQYF.

There are a few counts of this clone. V gene TRBV15 combines with J gene TRBJ2-6; 8 nucleotides match TRBD1. This CDR3 comprises 17 residues. Germline V CDR1 and CDR2: LNHNV, YYDKDF (reference sequence). Germline trimming cut 5 bases from V and 0 bases from J; bases unmatched to any gene: 6. CDR3 residues: CATSGGQVFSGANVLTF. The CDR3 DNA sequence: TGTGCCACCAGCGGGGGACAGGTTTTCTCTGGGGCCAACGTCCTGACTTTC.

This chain joins TRBV7-8 and TRBJ2-3; D is uncertain. The CDR3 contains 20 residues. V was cut by 3 bases and J by 0 bases, with 25 bases left in between. Per the germline V gene, CDR1 is SGHVS and CDR2 is FQNEAQ. The CDR3 region has the DNA TGTGCCAGCAGCTTTACACTATCGATGTCTTCCGACCCTAGCACAGATACGCAGTATTTT. Amino acids: CASSFTLSMSSDPSTDTQYF. Full variable domain (outside the CDR3, taken from reference TRBV7-8 and TRBJ2-3): GAGVSQSPRYKVAKRGQDVALRCDPISGHVSLFWYQQALGQGPEFLTYFQNEAQLDKSGLPSDRFFAERPEGSVSTLKIQRTQQEDSAVYLCASSFTLSMSSDPSTDTQYFGPGTRLTVL.

This clone has a single count. The V gene is TRBV30, the J gene TRBJ2-1; D is undetermined. The V end lost 5 bases, the J end lost 8 bases, and 16 bases lay between the germline ends. This CDR3 comprises 13 residues. Germline-derived CDR1 and CDR2 are GTSNPN and SVGIG (reference sequence). CDR3 DNA sequence: TGTGCCTGGGGATGGGATGCCACCGATGAGCAGTTCTTC. Translating it yields CAWGWDATDEQFF.

The V and J genes are TRBV7-2 and TRBJ2-6; D may be TRBD2 (6 bases). CDR3 length: 11 residues. V lost 11 bases, J lost 12 bases, and 14 bases lay in between. The germline gives CDR1 SGHTA, CDR2 FQGNSA. CDR3 sequence (DNA): TGTGCCGGAGCGGGCGGAAGCGTCCTGACTTTC. Translated: CAGAGGSVLTF.

The chain couples TRBV30 to TRBJ2-1, with D unresolved. Germline CDR1 is GTSNPN and CDR2 is SVGIG (reference sequence). CDR3 length: 11 residues. V gave up 0 bases and J gave up 10 bases, with 7 bases separating them. In DNA form, the CDR3 reads TGTGCCTGGAGTGTAAGTCCGGAGCAGTTCTTC. Protein product: CAWSVSPEQFF. The whole variable domain, remainder taken from reference TRBV30 and TRBJ2-1, is SQTIHQWPATLVQPVGSPLSLECTVEGTSNPNLYWYRQAAGRGLQLLFYSVGIGQISSEVPQNLSASRPQDRQFILSSKKLLLSDSGFYLCAWSVSPEQFFGPGTRLTVL.

The chain has TRBV7-8 and TRBJ1-5; no definite D call. The CDR3 sequence is 15 residues long. Deletions cut 0 bases from V and 2 bases from J, with 8 bases between. The germline V gene encodes CDR1 SGHVS and CDR2 FQNEAQ. The CDR3 nucleotides are TGTGCCAGCAGCTTAGCGATCCCTGGCAATCAGCCCCAGCATTTT. Its translation is CASSLAIPGNQPQHF. Variable domain in full (rest from reference TRBV7-8 and TRBJ1-5): GAGVSQSPRYKVAKRGQDVALRCDPISGHVSLFWYQQALGQGPEFLTYFQNEAQLDKSGLPSDRFFAERPEGSVSTLKIQRTQQEDSAVYLCASSLAIPGNQPQHFGDGTRLSIL.

This clone was picked up a small number of times. V usage is TRBV27 and J usage is TRBJ2-1, with 8 bases identical to TRBD2. CDR3 length: 14 amino acids. The germline gives CDR1 MNHEY, CDR2 SMNVEV (reference sequence). With V trimmed by 4 bases and J by 6 bases, 5 bases remained unmatched. The CDR3 region has the DNA TGTGCCAGCAGTTCCGGACTAGCCCCCAATGAGCAGTTCTTC. Amino acids: CASSSGLAPNEQFF.

This rearrangement joins TRBV30 to TRBJ2-5; 10 nucleotides align to TRBD1. Germline V gene lookup returns CDR1 GTSNPN and CDR2 SVGIG (reference sequence). Trimming removed 2 bases from V and 5 bases from J; junction bases left unmatched: 11. This CDR3 is 16 amino acids long. CDR3 loop: CAWSTTWGQGMETQYF. The CDR3, as DNA: TGTGCCTGGAGTACGACCTGGGGACAGGGGATGGAGACCCAGTACTTC. Complete variable domain (other parts from reference TRBV30 and TRBJ2-5): SQTIHQWPATLVQPVGSPLSLECTVEGTSNPNLYWYRQAAGRGLQLLFYSVGIGQISSEVPQNLSASRPQDRQFILSSKKLLLSDSGFYLCAWSTTWGQGMETQYFGPGTRLLVL.

The V gene is TRBV30, the J gene TRBJ1-1, with D possibly matching TRBD1 (6 bases). V gave up 4 bases and J gave up 7 bases, with 16 bases separating them. This CDR3 has 13 amino acids. The germline CDR1 and CDR2 sequences are GTSNPN and SVGIG (reference sequence). This chain's CDR3 is CAWTTTGNGEAFF. The CDR3 region has the DNA TGTGCCTGGACTACCACAGGGAACGGTGAAGCTTTCTTT.

This clone was picked up one time. V and J are TRBV29-1 and TRBJ2-5; 11 bases are shared with TRBD2. The V segment lost 1 base and the J segment 1 base; nucleotides outside the gene matches: 2. Germline V gene lookup returns CDR1 SQVTM and CDR2 ANQGSEA. This CDR3 has 15 amino acids. The CDR3 DNA sequence: TGCAGCGTTGAAGTGGGACTAGCGGTCCAAGAGACCCAGTACTTC. It translates to CSVEVGLAVQETQYF.

The chain couples TRBV29-1 to TRBJ1-2, with 10 nucleotides matching TRBD1. The V gene's germline CDR1 is SQVTM and CDR2 ANQGSEA. The trim removed 7 bases at V and 7 bases at J, leaving 6 bases unmatched. This CDR3 contains 12 residues. This CDR3 reads CSGQDRGFGYTF. CDR3 DNA sequence: TGCAGCGGCCAGGACAGGGGGTTTGGCTACACCTTC. The variable domain in full, with the rest retrieved from reference TRBV29-1 and TRBJ1-2, is SAVISQKPSRDICQRGTSLTIQCQVDSQVTMMFWYRQQPGQSLTLIATANQGSEATYESGFVIDKFPISRPNLTFSTLTVSNMSPEDSSIYLCSGQDRGFGYTFGSGTRLTVV.